This TCR beta chain was captured by sequencing in a study of blood T cell repertoires in COVID-19. Trimming removed 4 bases from V and 0 bases from J, with 13 bases in between. Germline V gene data show CDR1 as LGHDT and CDR2 as YNNKEL (reference sequence). This CDR3 is built from 16 residues. Repertoires were generated with immunoSEQ multiplex PCR, while TCRdb's copy carries only in-frame clones and drops some. The sample holds 200,000 to 250,000 clones, approximately 90% seen once. Sequencing input: peripheral blood. The J gene is TRBJ1-3, the V gene TRBV3-1 (or the pseudogene TRBV3-2), with no clear D. The sequence was collected from a man aged 50 or older with acute or convalescent COVID-19. The CDR3 reads CASSPRGTGSGNTIYF. CDR3 nucleotide sequence: TGTGCCAGCAGCCCCCGGGGTACGGGCTCTGGAAACACCATATATTTT.